These 12 T cell receptor beta chains came from one sample sequenced in a study of blood T cell repertoires in COVID-19. Repertoires were generated with immunoSEQ multiplex PCR, while TCRdb's copy carries only in-frame clones and drops some. This sample has 270,000 or so clones, with about nine tenths found just once. The material sequenced was PBMCs or T cells enriched from blood (not recorded which). These receptors were taken from a woman between 35 and 50 years old with acute COVID-19.

The CDR3 DNA is TGTGCCAGCAGCATTAACTATGGCTACACCTTC. This translates into CASSINYGYTF. The chain carries TRBV28 and TRBJ1-2; D ambiguous. V gave up 6 bases and J gave up 1 base, with 3 bases separating them. Germline lookup yields CDR1 MDHEN and CDR2 SYDVKM. There are 11 residues in the CDR3.

DNA of the CDR3: TGTGCCACCAGTGATTTGAGTCTATCAAGCGGGGAGCAGTTCTTC. Translation gives CATSDLSLSSGEQFF. The chain combines TRBV24-1 with TRBJ2-1; D possibly corresponds to TRBD2 (6 bases). This CDR3 has 15 residues. The V end lost 0 bases, the J end lost 10 bases, and 15 bases lay between the germline ends. CDR1 and CDR2 (germline): KGHDR, SFDVKD.

The chain couples TRBV4-2 to TRBJ2-5; 9 bases align to TRBD2. The junction had 6 bases not matched to a gene; V was cut back by 0 bases and J by 1 base. Germline assignment: CDR1 LGHNA and CDR2 YNFKEQ. The CDR3 consists of 17 residues. CDR3 nucleotide sequence: TGTGCCAGCAGCCAAGAAGGGGGGACTAGCAGCCAAGAGACCCAGTACTTC. Protein product: CASSQEGGTSSQETQYF.

This chain connects TRBV18 to TRBJ2-1, with unresolved D. This CDR3 has 15 residues. Trimming took off 3 bases at V and 4 bases at J, with 13 bases between the two ends. Germline values: CDR1 KGHSH, CDR2 LQKENI. The CDR3 nucleotides are TGTGCCAGCTCACCGGTACAGAGACAATACAATGAGCAGTTCTTC. This encodes CASSPVQRQYNEQFF.

The V gene is TRBV19, the J gene TRBJ2-5, with D perhaps matching TRBD2 (7 bases). Trimming stripped 9 bases from V and 1 base from J, with 15 bases between. The V gene's germline CDR1 is LNHDA and CDR2 SQIVND (reference sequence). The CDR3 has 14 amino acids. The CDR3 spells CASSEGGGQETQYF. The CDR3 coding sequence is TGTGCCAGCAGTGAGGGAGGGGGCCAAGAGACCCAGTACTTC.

This rearrangement joins TRBV7-9 to TRBJ1-2, with D perhaps matching TRBD1 (5 bases). V dropped 0 bases and J dropped 4 bases, with 15 bases sitting between them. The CDR3 has 16 amino acids. Germline values: CDR1 SEHNR, CDR2 FQNEAQ (reference sequence). The CDR3 sequence: CASSLAMVAGPYGYTF. As DNA, the CDR3 is TGTGCCAGCAGCTTAGCGATGGTGGCAGGGCCCTATGGCTACACCTTC.

The CDR3: CASSPSWGRESEAFF. The CDR3, as DNA: TGTGCCAGCAGCCCCTCATGGGGGAGGGAATCTGAAGCTTTCTTT. This sequence joins TRBV28 and TRBJ1-1; D possibly corresponds to TRBD1 (5 bases). This CDR3 contains 15 residues. The germline gives CDR1 MDHEN, CDR2 SYDVKM. Between the trimmed V and J ends, which lost 6 bases and 6 bases, there was a span of 20 bases.

This chain uses TRBV7-3 with TRBJ2-3; 12 bases line up with TRBD1. CDR1 and CDR2 (germline): SGHTA, FQGTGA. This CDR3 spans 19 amino acids. V lost 2 bases to trimming and J lost 1 base; unmatched junction nucleotides: 10. CDR3 loop: CASSLAPKGTGGRTDTQYF. CDR3 coding DNA: TGTGCCAGCAGCTTAGCCCCGAAAGGGACAGGGGGCCGCACAGATACGCAGTATTTT.

This clone turned up a few times. The rearrangement uses TRBV12-5 and TRBJ2-1; TRBD1 agrees at 7 bases. Trimming took 7 bases from V and 4 from J; bases not matched to a gene: 10. Looked up from germline, CDR1 is LGHNT and CDR2 is FRNRAP. This CDR3 region has 15 residues. The CDR3 DNA is TGTGCTAGTGTCTTAAGGGACAGTTTATACAATGAGCAGTTCTTC. This encodes CASVLRDSLYNEQFF.

The chain recombines TRBV6-5 with TRBJ2-3; the match to TRBD1 covers 12 bases. V lost 6 bases, J lost 7 bases, and 5 bases stayed unmatched. The germline V gene encodes CDR1 MNHEY and CDR2 SVGAGI. The CDR3 has 14 amino acids. The CDR3 DNA reads as TGTGCCAGCAGGGGACAGGGGGCGCGGAATACGCAGTATTTT. It is translated as CASRGQGARNTQYF.

The rearrangement links TRBV11-2 to TRBJ1-1, with unresolved D. V lost 5 bases and J lost 0, with 13 bases in between. CDR3 length: 15 amino acids. CDR1 SGHAT and CDR2 FQNNGV come from the germline V gene. CDR3 sequence (DNA): TGTGCCAGCAGCCCGCAGGCGACCATGAACACTGAAGCTTTCTTT. It translates to CASSPQATMNTEAFF. Drawing the rest from reference TRBV11-2 and TRBJ1-1, the complete variable domain is EAGVAQSPRYKIIEKRQSVAFWCNPISGHATLYWYQQILGQGPKLLIQFQNNGVVDDSQLPKDRFSAERLKGVDSTLKIQPAKLEDSAVYLCASSPQATMNTEAFFGQGTRLTVV.

This clone was detected only once. The chain links TRBV19 to TRBJ1-3, with D perhaps matching TRBD1 (5 bases). This CDR3 has 15 residues. The V gene's germline CDR1 is LNHDA and CDR2 SQIVND (reference sequence). The V and J ends lost 5 bases and 0 bases respectively, with 11 bases between them. The CDR3 nucleotides are TGTGCCAGTAGTCGCACAGGAAACTCTGGAAACACCATATATTTT. Its translation is CASSRTGNSGNTIYF.